The clone carrying this T cell receptor (beta chain) turned up a few times. Its antigen is not identified. The sample originates from a study of T cells after yellow fever vaccination. The study, taken as a whole, reports: From the bulk population, abundant clonotypes could contaminate and appear within FACS-sorted repertoires. Reappearing after the booster were most of the clones from primary vaccination (96% CD4, approximately 88% CD8).

The CDR3 has 13 residues. V was pared by 4 bases and J by 5 bases, with 3 bases of the junction left unmatched. TCRdb recomputed calls from the 5' RACE reads with MiXCR, one row per CDR3 protein. The data show 50,000 to 75,000 distinct CDR3 sequences, more than 5.5% seen once. This TCR was sampled from a young man who received the YFV17D yellow fever vaccine. The genes are TRBV12-3 or TRBV12-4 and TRBJ2-5, with 8 bases fitting TRBD1. Sequenced here: CD8+ T cells sorted from PBMCs, sampled on the day of the first yellow fever vaccination. CDR3 in amino acids: CASSSGGEETQYF. The DNA for the CDR3 is TGTGCCAGCAGTTCAGGGGGCGAGGAGACCCAGTACTTC.